Presented here are 9 T cell receptor beta chains from one specimen sequenced in a study of T cell responses to AZD1222 COVID-19 vaccine (dated by TCRdb to the early 2020s). Read against the paper, the sample's time point label means: baseline before first vaccination. The library was made by the immunoSEQ multiplex PCR assay. TCRdb obtained this table from immuneACCESS and retained in-frame rearrangements with V and J assigned. These tables miss some clones; where compared with another copy, unresolved V genes account for less than half of the shortfall, and the remainder is unexplained. The sample includes approximately 110,000 clones, with around 94% observed a single time. 2.2% of the sample rests with the top ten. The source was peripheral blood, collected on day 0 of AZD1222 vaccination. The receptor set was obtained from an adult in good health.

The chain uses TRBV29-1 and TRBJ2-7; the D gene is possibly TRBD1 (8 bases). This CDR3 is 21 amino acids long. CDR1 and CDR2 (germline): SQVTM, ANQGSEA. The V end lost 6 bases, the J end lost 4 bases, and 40 bases lay between the germline ends. The CDR3: CSVLQGVRPEAFGGRRYEQYF. CDR3 nucleotide sequence: TGCAGCGTGCTACAGGGGGTCCGCCCCGAAGCTTTCGGCGGGAGAAGGTACGAGCAGTACTTC.

This chain joins TRBV6-5 and TRBJ1-2, with D unresolved. V lost 0 bases and J 5 bases, leaving 10 bases between the germline ends. Per the germline V gene, CDR1 is MNHEY and CDR2 is SVGAGI. The CDR3 sequence is 14 residues long. The CDR3 loop reads CASSYSRESYGYTF. The CDR3 DNA sequence: TGTGCCAGCAGTTACTCGAGGGAGTCTTATGGCTACACCTTC.

This clone was seen a single time. Here the CDR3 reads CASSPGSGNTIYF. The CDR3 nucleotides read TGCGCCAGCAGCCCCGGCTCTGGAAACACCATATATTTT. The chain joins TRBV5-1 to TRBJ1-3; D gene uncertain. Germline values: CDR1 SGHRS, CDR2 YFSETQ. The V and J ends lost 4 bases and 0 bases respectively, with 5 bases between them. This CDR3 comprises 13 residues. Together with reference TRBV5-1 and TRBJ1-3, the CDR3 gives the full variable domain: KAGVTQTPRYLIKTRGQQVTLSCSPISGHRSVSWYQQTPGQGLQFLFEYFSETQRNKGNFPGRFSGRQFSNSRSEMNVSTLELGDSALYLCASSPGSGNTIYFGEGSWLTVV.

The chain recombines TRBV30 with TRBJ1-6; D is unclear. Trimming removed 2 bases from V and 9 bases from J, with 8 bases in between. Per the germline V gene, CDR1 is GTSNPN and CDR2 is SVGIG (reference sequence). CDR3 length equals 12 residues. CDR3 residues: CAWSRTISPLHF. In DNA, the CDR3 is TGTGCCTGGAGTCGAACAATTTCACCCCTCCACTTT.

This clone was seen just once. The J gene is TRBJ1-3, the V gene TRBV11-2; D is possibly TRBD1 (5 bases). The CDR3 loop spans 12 amino acids. V was cut by 3 bases and J by 15 bases, with 15 bases left in between. Germline CDR1 and CDR2: SGHAT and FQNNGV. The CDR3 is CASSFPLGREYF. CDR3 coding DNA: TGTGCCAGCAGCTTTCCCCTGGGACGTGAATATTTT.

This chain links TRBV10-1 with TRBJ1-1, with D maybe TRBD1 (5 bases). Germline lookup yields CDR1 WNHNN and CDR2 SYGVQD (reference sequence). V dropped 7 bases and J dropped 1 base, with 16 bases sitting between them. CDR3 size: 15 residues. CDR3 amino acids: CASIPPGVWNTEAFF. Written as DNA, the CDR3 is TGCGCCAGCATCCCTCCGGGGGTTTGGAACACTGAAGCTTTCTTT.

This clone has only one observation. The V and J genes are TRBV4-1 and TRBJ1-5; D not resolved. Looked up from germline, CDR1 is MGHRA and CDR2 is YSYEKL. CDR3 length equals 13 residues. With 0 bases removed from V and 5 bases from J, the gap between germline ends came to 5 bases. This CDR3 reads CASSQDEDQPQHF. The CDR3 DNA reads TGCGCCAGCAGCCAAGATGAAGATCAGCCCCAGCATTTT.

The rearrangement uses TRBV29-1 and TRBJ2-6; D is unresolved. Germline CDR1 is SQVTM and CDR2 is ANQGSEA. The CDR3 contains 13 residues. V lost 5 bases and J lost 0, with 5 bases in between. The CDR3 is CSVIPSGANVLTF. The DNA for the CDR3 is TGCAGCGTTATCCCCTCTGGGGCCAACGTCCTGACTTTC.

The chain recombines TRBV7-9 with TRBJ1-2; 7 nucleotides agree with TRBD1. V lost 6 bases to trimming and J lost 1 base; unmatched junction nucleotides: 8. Germline V gene data show CDR1 as SEHNR and CDR2 as FQNEAQ (reference sequence). There are 15 residues in the CDR3. This chain's CDR3 is CASSRQGEGNYGYTF. The CDR3 DNA is TGTGCCAGCAGTCGACAGGGCGAGGGTAACTATGGCTACACCTTC. Using reference TRBV7-9 and TRBJ1-2 for the parts outside the CDR3, the full variable domain is DTGVSQNPRHKITKRGQNVTFRCDPISEHNRLYWYRQTLGQGPEFLTYFQNEAQLEKSRLLSDRFSAERPKGSFSTLEIQRTEQGDSAMYLCASSRQGEGNYGYTFGSGTRLTVV.